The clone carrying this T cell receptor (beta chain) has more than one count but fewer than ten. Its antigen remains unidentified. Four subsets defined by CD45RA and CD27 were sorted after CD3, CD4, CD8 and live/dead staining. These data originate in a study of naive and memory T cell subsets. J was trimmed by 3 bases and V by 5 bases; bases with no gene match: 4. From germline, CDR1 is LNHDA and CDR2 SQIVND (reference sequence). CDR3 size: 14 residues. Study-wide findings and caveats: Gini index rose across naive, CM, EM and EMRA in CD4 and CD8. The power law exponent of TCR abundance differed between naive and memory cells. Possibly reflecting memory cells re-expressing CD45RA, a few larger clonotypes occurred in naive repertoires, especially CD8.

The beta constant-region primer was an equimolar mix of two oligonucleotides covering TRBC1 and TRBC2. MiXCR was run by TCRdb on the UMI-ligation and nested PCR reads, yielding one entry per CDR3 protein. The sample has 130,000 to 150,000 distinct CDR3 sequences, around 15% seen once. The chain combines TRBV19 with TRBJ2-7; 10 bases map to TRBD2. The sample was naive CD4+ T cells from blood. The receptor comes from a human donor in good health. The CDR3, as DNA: TGTGCCAGTAGTGGCCTAGCGGGAGACTACGAGCAGTACTTC. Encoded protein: CASSGLAGDYEQYF.